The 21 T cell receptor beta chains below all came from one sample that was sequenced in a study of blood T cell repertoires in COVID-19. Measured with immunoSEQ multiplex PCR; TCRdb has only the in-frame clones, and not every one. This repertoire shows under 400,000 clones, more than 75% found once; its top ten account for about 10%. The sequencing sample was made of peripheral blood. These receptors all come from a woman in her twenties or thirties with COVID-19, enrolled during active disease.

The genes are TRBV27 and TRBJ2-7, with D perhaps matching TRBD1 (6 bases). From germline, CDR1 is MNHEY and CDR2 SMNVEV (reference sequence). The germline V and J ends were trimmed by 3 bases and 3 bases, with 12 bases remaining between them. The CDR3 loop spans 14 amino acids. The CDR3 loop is CASSFRTASYEQYF. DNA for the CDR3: TGTGCCAGCAGTTTTCGGACAGCTAGCTACGAGCAGTACTTC.

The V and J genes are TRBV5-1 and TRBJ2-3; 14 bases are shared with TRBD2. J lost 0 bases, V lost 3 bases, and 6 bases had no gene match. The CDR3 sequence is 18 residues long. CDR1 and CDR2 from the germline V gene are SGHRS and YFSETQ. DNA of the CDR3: TGCGCCAGCAGCTCGGGACTAGCGGGAGCCATGAGCACAGATACGCAGTATTTT. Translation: CASSSGLAGAMSTDTQYF.

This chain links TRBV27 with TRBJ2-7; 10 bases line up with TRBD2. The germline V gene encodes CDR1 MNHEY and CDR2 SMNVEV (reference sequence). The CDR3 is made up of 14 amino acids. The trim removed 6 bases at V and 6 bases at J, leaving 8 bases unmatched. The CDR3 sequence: CASRGLAGVREQYF. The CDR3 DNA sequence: TGTGCCAGCAGGGGCCTAGCGGGAGTCCGCGAGCAGTACTTC.

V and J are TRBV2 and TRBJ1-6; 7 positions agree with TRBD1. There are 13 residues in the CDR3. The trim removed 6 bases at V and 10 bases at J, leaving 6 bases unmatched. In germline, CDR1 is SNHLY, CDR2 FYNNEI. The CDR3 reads CASSRGMSSPLHF. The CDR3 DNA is TGTGCCAGCAGCAGGGGGATGAGCTCACCCCTCCACTTT. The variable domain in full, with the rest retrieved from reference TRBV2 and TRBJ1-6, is EPEVTQTPSHQVTQMGQEVILRCVPISNHLYFYWYRQILGQKVEFLVSFYNNEISEKSEIFDDQFSVERPDGSNFTLKIRSTKLEDSAMYFCASSRGMSSPLHFGNGTRLTVT.

In DNA, the CDR3 is TGTGCCAGCAGTTCGGGGACTAGCGGGAGGAGGGGGGAGCTGTTTTTT. This encodes CASSSGTSGRRGELFF. V and J are TRBV11-2 and TRBJ2-2, with 15 bases matching TRBD2. Losses at the gene ends were 6 bases for V and 8 bases for J; bases not matched to a gene: 7. Germline CDR1 and CDR2: SGHAT and FQNNGV. CDR3 length: 16 residues.

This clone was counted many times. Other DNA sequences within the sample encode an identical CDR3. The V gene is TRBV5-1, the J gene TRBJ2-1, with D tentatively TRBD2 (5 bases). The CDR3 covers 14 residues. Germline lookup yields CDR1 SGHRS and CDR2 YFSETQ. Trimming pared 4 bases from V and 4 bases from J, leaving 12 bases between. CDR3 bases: TGCGCCAGCAGCGCCCTGGAGGAGTACAATGAGCAGTTCTTC. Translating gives CASSALEEYNEQFF.

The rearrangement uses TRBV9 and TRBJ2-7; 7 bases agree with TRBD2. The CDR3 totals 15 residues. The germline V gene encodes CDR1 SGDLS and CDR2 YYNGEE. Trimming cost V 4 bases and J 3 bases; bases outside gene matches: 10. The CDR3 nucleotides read TGTGCCAGCAGCCCAGCGGGGACTCTATACTACGAGCAGTACTTC. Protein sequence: CASSPAGTLYYEQYF.

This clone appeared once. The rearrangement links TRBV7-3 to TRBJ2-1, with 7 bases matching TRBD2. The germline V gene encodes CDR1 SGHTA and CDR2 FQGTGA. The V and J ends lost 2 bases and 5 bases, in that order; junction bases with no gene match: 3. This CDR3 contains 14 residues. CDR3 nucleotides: TGTGCCAGCAGCTTAGCGGGAGTGAACAATGAGCAGTTCTTC. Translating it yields CASSLAGVNNEQFF.

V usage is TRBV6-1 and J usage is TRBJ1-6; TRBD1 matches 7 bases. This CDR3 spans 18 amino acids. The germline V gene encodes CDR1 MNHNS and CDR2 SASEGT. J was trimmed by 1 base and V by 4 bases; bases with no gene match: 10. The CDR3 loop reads CASSGRQGARSYNSPLHF. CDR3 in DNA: TGTGCCAGCAGTGGAAGACAGGGTGCCAGGTCCTATAATTCACCCCTCCACTTT.

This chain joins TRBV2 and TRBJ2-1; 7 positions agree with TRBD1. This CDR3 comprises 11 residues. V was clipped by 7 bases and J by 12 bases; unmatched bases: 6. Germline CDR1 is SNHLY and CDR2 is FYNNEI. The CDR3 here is CASTVGDRQFF. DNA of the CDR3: TGTGCCAGCACGGTCGGGGACAGGCAGTTCTTC.

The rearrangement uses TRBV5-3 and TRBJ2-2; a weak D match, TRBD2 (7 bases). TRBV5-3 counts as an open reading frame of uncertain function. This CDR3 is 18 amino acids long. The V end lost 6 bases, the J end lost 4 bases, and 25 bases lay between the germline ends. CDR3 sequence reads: CARTISQGGGGRTGELFF. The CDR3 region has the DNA TGTGCCAGAACCATTTCCCAAGGCGGGGGCGGGCGCACCGGGGAGCTGTTTTTT.

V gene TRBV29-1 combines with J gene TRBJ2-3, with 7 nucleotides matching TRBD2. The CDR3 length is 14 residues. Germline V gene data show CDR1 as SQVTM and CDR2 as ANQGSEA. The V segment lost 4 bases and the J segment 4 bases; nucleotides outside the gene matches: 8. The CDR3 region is CSVGGGSFPDTQYF. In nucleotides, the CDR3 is TGCAGCGTTGGAGGCGGGAGCTTCCCAGATACGCAGTATTTT.

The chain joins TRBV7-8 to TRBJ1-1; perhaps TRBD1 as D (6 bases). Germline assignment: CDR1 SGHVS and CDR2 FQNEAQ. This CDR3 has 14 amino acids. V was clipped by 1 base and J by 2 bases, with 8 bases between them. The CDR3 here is CASSLEGDNTEAFF. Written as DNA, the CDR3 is TGTGCCAGCAGCTTAGAGGGGGATAACACTGAAGCTTTCTTT.

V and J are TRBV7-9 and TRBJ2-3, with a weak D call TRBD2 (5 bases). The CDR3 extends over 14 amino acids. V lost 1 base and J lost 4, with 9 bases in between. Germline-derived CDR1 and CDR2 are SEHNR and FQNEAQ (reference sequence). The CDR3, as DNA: TGTGCCAGCAGCTTAGGTGGGAGTTCAGATACGCAGTATTTT. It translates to CASSLGGSSDTQYF.

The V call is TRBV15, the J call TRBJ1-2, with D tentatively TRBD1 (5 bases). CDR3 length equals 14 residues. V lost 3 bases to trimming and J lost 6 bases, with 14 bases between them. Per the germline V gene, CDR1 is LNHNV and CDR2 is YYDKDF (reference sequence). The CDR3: CATSSQPGVHGYTF. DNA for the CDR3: TGTGCCACCAGCAGCCAACCGGGGGTACATGGCTACACCTTC.

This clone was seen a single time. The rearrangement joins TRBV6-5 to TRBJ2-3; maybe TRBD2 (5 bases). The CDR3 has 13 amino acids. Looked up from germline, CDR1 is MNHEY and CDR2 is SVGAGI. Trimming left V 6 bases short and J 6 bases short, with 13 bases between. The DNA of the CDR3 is TGTGCCAGCAGCCAACTAGTTTCGGATACGCAGTATTTT. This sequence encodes CASSQLVSDTQYF.

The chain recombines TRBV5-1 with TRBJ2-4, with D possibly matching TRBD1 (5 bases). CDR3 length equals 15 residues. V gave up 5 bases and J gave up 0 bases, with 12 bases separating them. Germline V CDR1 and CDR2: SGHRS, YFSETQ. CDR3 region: CASREAGSAKNIQYF. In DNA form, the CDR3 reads TGCGCCAGCAGAGAAGCAGGGTCAGCCAAAAACATTCAGTACTTC. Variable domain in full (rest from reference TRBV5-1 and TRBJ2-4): KAGVTQTPRYLIKTRGQQVTLSCSPISGHRSVSWYQQTPGQGLQFLFEYFSETQRNKGNFPGRFSGRQFSNSRSEMNVSTLELGDSALYLCASREAGSAKNIQYFGAGTRLSVL.

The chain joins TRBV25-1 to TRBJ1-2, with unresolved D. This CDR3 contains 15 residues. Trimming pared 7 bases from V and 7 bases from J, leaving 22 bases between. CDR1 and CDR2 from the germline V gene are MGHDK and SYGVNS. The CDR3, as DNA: TGTGCCAGCAATCTTGAGTCGCCGGGGTTGGCTGGCTACACCTTC. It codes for CASNLESPGLAGYTF.

The CDR3 nucleotides read TGTGCCAGCAGTTCCTCGGACGGGGGATCATGGAACACCATATATTTT. It translates to CASSSSDGGSWNTIYF. The chain is built from TRBV6-5 and TRBJ1-3; D may be TRBD1 (5 bases). The CDR3 length is 16 residues. Deletions cut 4 bases from V and 7 bases from J, with 20 bases between. Germline V gene lookup returns CDR1 MNHEY and CDR2 SVGAGI.

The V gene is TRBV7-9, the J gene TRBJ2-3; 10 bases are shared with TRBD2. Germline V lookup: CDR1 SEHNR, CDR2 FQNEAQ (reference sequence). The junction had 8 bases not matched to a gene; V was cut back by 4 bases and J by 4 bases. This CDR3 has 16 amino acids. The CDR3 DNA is TGTGCCAGCAGCTCACCGGGACTAGCGCCTTCAGATACGCAGTATTTT. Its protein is CASSSPGLAPSDTQYF.

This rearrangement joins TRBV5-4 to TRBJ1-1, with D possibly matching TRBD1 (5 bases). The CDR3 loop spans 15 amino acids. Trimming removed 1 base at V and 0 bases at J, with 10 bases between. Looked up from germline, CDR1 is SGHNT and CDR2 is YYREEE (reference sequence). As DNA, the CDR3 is TGTGCCAGCAGCTTGCAAACAGGAGTGAACACTGAAGCTTTCTTT. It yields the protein CASSLQTGVNTEAFF.